This T cell receptor beta chain derives from a study of blood T cell repertoires in COVID-19. Study-level background: Spain, Italy and the United States supplied samples that represented acute and convalescent COVID-19. Sample material is recorded as cDNA or gDNA derived from T cells, B-cell-depleted T cells, or PBMCs.

The V gene lost 1 base and the J gene lost 5 bases, with 7 bases spanning the gap. The CDR3 is 13 amino acids. Germline values: CDR1 SGHVS, CDR2 FQNEAQ. Assay: immunoSEQ multiplex PCR; the TCRdb copy retains only in-frame clones and omits some. Here the sample spans about 84,000 clones, approximately 86% being singletons. The chain carries TRBV7-8 and TRBJ2-3; possible D gene TRBD2, 5 bases. The sequence came from a man at least 80 years old with active or convalescent COVID-19. The sequenced sample was peripheral blood. CDR3 protein: CASSLVGEDTQYF. The CDR3, as DNA: TGTGCCAGCAGCTTAGTCGGGGAAGATACGCAGTATTTT.